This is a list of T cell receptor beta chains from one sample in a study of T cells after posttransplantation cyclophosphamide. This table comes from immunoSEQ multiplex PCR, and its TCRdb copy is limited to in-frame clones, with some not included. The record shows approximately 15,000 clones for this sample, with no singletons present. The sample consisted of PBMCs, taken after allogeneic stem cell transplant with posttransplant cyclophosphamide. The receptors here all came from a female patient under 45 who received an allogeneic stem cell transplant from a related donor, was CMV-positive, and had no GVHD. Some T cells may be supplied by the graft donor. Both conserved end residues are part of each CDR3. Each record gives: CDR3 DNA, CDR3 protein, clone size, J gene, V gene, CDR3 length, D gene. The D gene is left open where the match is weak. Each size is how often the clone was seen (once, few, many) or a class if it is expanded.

cdr3_nt: TGTGCCAGCAGCTTGGACACCTACGAGCAGTACTTC; cdr3_aa: CASSLDTYEQYF; clone_size: many; j_call: TRBJ2-7; v_call: TRBV5-4; cdr3_length: 12; d_call: NA
cdr3_nt: TGTGCCAGCAGCCCGACTGAGACTAGCGGGAGTAATGAGCAGTTCTTC; cdr3_aa: CASSPTETSGSNEQFF; clone_size: many; j_call: TRBJ2-1; v_call: TRBV6-6; cdr3_length: 16; d_call: TRBD2
cdr3_nt: TGTGCCAGCTCACCCCGGGACAGGGAGGGTCAGCCCCAGCATTTT; cdr3_aa: CASSPRDREGQPQHF; clone_size: many; j_call: TRBJ1-5; v_call: TRBV18; cdr3_length: 15; d_call: TRBD1
cdr3_nt: TGTGCCAGCAAAACAGGGCAGTCAGGAAACACCATATATTTT; cdr3_aa: CASKTGQSGNTIYF; clone_size: many; j_call: TRBJ1-3; v_call: TRBV5-4; cdr3_length: 14; d_call: NA
cdr3_nt: TGTGCCAGCAGCACCAGATGGGGACTAGCGGAAAGGTACGAGCAGTACTTC; cdr3_aa: CASSTRWGLAERYEQYF; clone_size: many; j_call: TRBJ2-7; v_call: TRBV21-1; cdr3_length: 17; d_call: NA
cdr3_nt: TGTGCCAGCAGCTTCCCCGGTAGGGGCGCCGGGGAGCTGTTTTTT; cdr3_aa: CASSFPGRGAGELFF; clone_size: many; j_call: TRBJ2-2; v_call: TRBV7-9; cdr3_length: 15; d_call: NA
cdr3_nt: TGCGCCAGCAGTTTGACAGGGGGCATGGAGACCCAGTACTTC; cdr3_aa: CASSLTGGMETQYF; clone_size: many; j_call: TRBJ2-5; v_call: TRBV5-1; cdr3_length: 14; d_call: TRBD1
cdr3_nt: TGTGCCAGCAGTTACCATACTTTTTCTAGCTCCTACGAGCAGTACTTC; cdr3_aa: CASSYHTFSSSYEQYF; clone_size: many; j_call: TRBJ2-7; v_call: TRBV6-5; cdr3_length: 16; d_call: NA
cdr3_nt: TGTGCCAGTAGTATACCTCAGGGGGCAACTAATGAAAAACTGTTTTTT; cdr3_aa: CASSIPQGATNEKLFF; clone_size: many; j_call: TRBJ1-4; v_call: TRBV19; cdr3_length: 16; d_call: TRBD1
cdr3_nt: TGTGCCAGCAGCCCGAACGCGGGGACTAGGGGGCAGGATACGCAGTATTTT; cdr3_aa: CASSPNAGTRGQDTQYF; clone_size: many; j_call: TRBJ2-3; v_call: TRBV7-8; cdr3_length: 17; d_call: NA
cdr3_nt: TGTGCCAGCGCGGGGTACACTGAAGCTTTCTTT; cdr3_aa: CASAGYTEAFF; clone_size: many; j_call: TRBJ1-1; v_call: TRBV2; cdr3_length: 11; d_call: NA
cdr3_nt: TGTGCCAGCAGTGAAGGGGGCAGCCAAGAGACCCAGTACTTC; cdr3_aa: CASSEGGSQETQYF; clone_size: many; j_call: TRBJ2-5; v_call: TRBV6-1; cdr3_length: 14; d_call: NA
cdr3_nt: TGTGCCAGCAGTAGGCCCCGCGGTGGGGGGTACGAGCAGTACTTC; cdr3_aa: CASSRPRGGGYEQYF; clone_size: many; j_call: TRBJ2-7; v_call: TRBV28; cdr3_length: 15; d_call: NA
cdr3_nt: TGTGCCGGAGGCGACACGAACACTGAAGCTTTCTTT; cdr3_aa: CAGGDTNTEAFF; clone_size: many; j_call: TRBJ1-1; v_call: TRBV7-9; cdr3_length: 12; d_call: NA
cdr3_nt: TGTGCCAGCAGCTTAATGGTGCGGGGACTCTACGAGCAGTACTTC; cdr3_aa: CASSLMVRGLYEQYF; clone_size: many; j_call: TRBJ2-7; v_call: TRBV7-8; cdr3_length: 15; d_call: NA
cdr3_nt: TGTGCCAGCAGTGGTCCCCGTGTAGCAACTGAAGCTTTCTTT; cdr3_aa: CASSGPRVATEAFF; clone_size: many; j_call: TRBJ1-1; v_call: TRBV2; cdr3_length: 14; d_call: NA
cdr3_nt: TGTGCCAGCACTTTCCAGTACAACGCCGGGGAGCTGTTTTTT; cdr3_aa: CASTFQYNAGELFF; clone_size: many; j_call: TRBJ2-2; v_call: TRBV6-5; cdr3_length: 14; d_call: NA
cdr3_nt: TGCGCCAGCGGAGGTGGGGGCCTTAACTATGGCTACACCTTC; cdr3_aa: CASGGGGLNYGYTF; clone_size: many; j_call: TRBJ1-2; v_call: TRBV5-1; cdr3_length: 14; d_call: NA
cdr3_nt: TGTGCCAGCAGTTTTACAGGGGGAAGCTCTGGGGCCAACGTCCTGACTTTC; cdr3_aa: CASSFTGGSSGANVLTF; clone_size: many; j_call: TRBJ2-6; v_call: TRBV28; cdr3_length: 17; d_call: TRBD1
cdr3_nt: TGTGCCAGCAGCATAGGACTAGCGGACTACGAGCAGTACTTC; cdr3_aa: CASSIGLADYEQYF; clone_size: many; j_call: TRBJ2-7; v_call: TRBV7-9; cdr3_length: 14; d_call: TRBD2
cdr3_nt: TGTGCCAGCAGTTTAAACAGGGGGCGTGGCACCGGGGAGCTGTTTTTT; cdr3_aa: CASSLNRGRGTGELFF; clone_size: many; j_call: TRBJ2-2; v_call: TRBV28; cdr3_length: 16; d_call: TRBD1
cdr3_nt: TGTGCCAGCAGTACCGATCTGGGGGCCGAGCAGTACTTC; cdr3_aa: CASSTDLGAEQYF; clone_size: many; j_call: TRBJ2-7; v_call: TRBV6-5; cdr3_length: 13; d_call: NA
cdr3_nt: TGTGCCAGCAGCGTATTCAGGGACTCCTACGAGCAGTACTTC; cdr3_aa: CASSVFRDSYEQYF; clone_size: many; j_call: TRBJ2-7; v_call: TRBV9; cdr3_length: 14; d_call: NA
cdr3_nt: TGTGCCAGCAGCCGAGGACTAGCGGGACCTAATGAGCAGTTCTTC; cdr3_aa: CASSRGLAGPNEQFF; clone_size: many; j_call: TRBJ2-1; v_call: TRBV11-3; cdr3_length: 15; d_call: TRBD2
cdr3_nt: NA; cdr3_aa: CASILDRTDTGELFF; clone_size: few; j_call: TRBJ2-2; v_call: TRBV6-5; cdr3_length: 15; d_call: NA
cdr3_nt: TGTGCCAGCAGTCCCCCCCCGGGACTAGCGGACCAAGAGACCCAGTACTTC; cdr3_aa: CASSPPPGLADQETQYF; clone_size: many; j_call: TRBJ2-5; v_call: TRBV28; cdr3_length: 17; d_call: TRBD2
cdr3_nt: TGTGCCAGCAGCTTCAGAAGCTCCTACGAGCAGTACTTC; cdr3_aa: CASSFRSSYEQYF; clone_size: many; j_call: TRBJ2-7; v_call: TRBV4-2; cdr3_length: 13; d_call: NA
cdr3_nt: TGCGCCAGCAGCCAAGACCCCCCTAGCGGGTCTTACAATGAGCAGTTCTTC; cdr3_aa: CASSQDPPSGSYNEQFF; clone_size: many; j_call: TRBJ2-1; v_call: TRBV4-3; cdr3_length: 17; d_call: TRBD2
cdr3_nt: TGTGCCAGCTCCCTCCAAAGCGGTGCGGGGGGCGTCTACGAGCAGTACTTC; cdr3_aa: CASSLQSGAGGVYEQYF; clone_size: many; j_call: TRBJ2-7; v_call: TRBV18; cdr3_length: 17; d_call: TRBD2
cdr3_nt: TGTGCCACCTATAGCGGGGAATCCTACGAGCAGTACTTC; cdr3_aa: CATYSGESYEQYF; clone_size: many; j_call: TRBJ2-7; v_call: TRBV6-1; cdr3_length: 13; d_call: TRBD2
cdr3_nt: TGTGCCAGCAGTTTGGCTTTGAGGGCGCAGTATTTT; cdr3_aa: CASSLALRAQYF; clone_size: many; j_call: TRBJ2-3; v_call: TRBV28; cdr3_length: 12; d_call: NA
cdr3_nt: TGTGCCAGCTCACCAGAGGACAACCCTAGGGGCTATGGCTACACCTTC; cdr3_aa: CASSPEDNPRGYGYTF; clone_size: many; j_call: TRBJ1-2; v_call: TRBV18; cdr3_length: 16; d_call: NA
cdr3_nt: TGTGCCACTACGTCAAGTGTGGGGCCAGGAAACACCATATATTTT; cdr3_aa: CATTSSVGPGNTIYF; clone_size: many; j_call: TRBJ1-3; v_call: TRBV28; cdr3_length: 15; d_call: NA